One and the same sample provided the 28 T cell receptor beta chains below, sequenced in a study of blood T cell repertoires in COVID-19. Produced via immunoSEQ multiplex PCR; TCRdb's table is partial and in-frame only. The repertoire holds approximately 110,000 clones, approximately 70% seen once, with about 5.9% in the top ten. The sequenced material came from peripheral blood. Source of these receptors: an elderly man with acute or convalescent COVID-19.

CDR3 in amino acids: CASSVVGAGGELFF. In DNA form, the CDR3 reads TGTGCCAGCAGCGTAGTGGGGGCCGGCGGGGAGCTGTTTTTT. The V and J genes are TRBV9 and TRBJ2-2, with D tentatively TRBD1 (6 bases). Trimming left V 0 bases short and J 7 bases short, with 10 bases between. CDR3 size: 14 residues. Germline CDR1 reads SGDLS; CDR2 reads YYNGEE. The variable domain in full, with the rest retrieved from reference TRBV9 and TRBJ2-2, is DSGVTQTPKHLITATGQRVTLRCSPRSGDLSVYWYQQSLDQGLQFLIQYYNGEERAKGNILERFSAQQFPDLHSELNLSSLELGDSALYFCASSVVGAGGELFFGEGSRLTVL.

The CDR3 loop reads CASSPLRLGYTF. As DNA, the CDR3 is TGTGCCAGCAGTCCACTCCGCCTGGGCTACACCTTC. This chain connects TRBV6-2 or TRBV6-3 to TRBJ1-2; no firm D call. V gave up 5 bases and J gave up 8 bases, with 12 bases separating them. Germline V gene sequence: CDR1 MNHEY, CDR2 SVGEGT. This CDR3 is 12 amino acids long.

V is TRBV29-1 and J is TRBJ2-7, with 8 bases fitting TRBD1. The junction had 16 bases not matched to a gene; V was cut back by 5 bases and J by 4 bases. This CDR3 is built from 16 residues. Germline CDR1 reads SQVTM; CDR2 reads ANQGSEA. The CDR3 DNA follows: TGCAGCGTTACAACCTTCAGGGGGCCGTCGGGTTACGAGCAGTACTTC. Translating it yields CSVTTFRGPSGYEQYF.

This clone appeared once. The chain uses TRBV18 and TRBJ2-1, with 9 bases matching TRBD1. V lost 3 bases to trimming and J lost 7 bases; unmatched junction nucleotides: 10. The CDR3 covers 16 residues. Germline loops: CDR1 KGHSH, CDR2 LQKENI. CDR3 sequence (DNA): TGTGCCAGCTCACCCAGGCGGGGACAGGGTAGTAATGAGCAGTTCTTC. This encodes CASSPRRGQGSNEQFF. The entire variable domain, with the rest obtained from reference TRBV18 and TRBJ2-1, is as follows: NAGVMQNPRHLVRRRGQEARLRCSPMKGHSHVYWYRQLPEEGLKFMVYLQKENIIDESGMPKERFSAEFPKEGPSILRIQQVVRGDSAAYFCASSPRRGQGSNEQFFGPGTRLTVL.

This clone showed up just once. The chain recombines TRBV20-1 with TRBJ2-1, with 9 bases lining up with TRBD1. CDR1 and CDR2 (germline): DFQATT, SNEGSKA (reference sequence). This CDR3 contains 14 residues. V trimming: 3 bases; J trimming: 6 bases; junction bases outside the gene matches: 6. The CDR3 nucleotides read TGCAGTGCTAGTGCCGGGACAGGGTTCAATGAGCAGTTCTTC. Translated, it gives CSASAGTGFNEQFF.

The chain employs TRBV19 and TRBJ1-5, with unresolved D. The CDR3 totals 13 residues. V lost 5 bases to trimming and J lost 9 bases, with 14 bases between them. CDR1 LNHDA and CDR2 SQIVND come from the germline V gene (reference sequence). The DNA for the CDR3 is TGTGCCAGTAGTTCAGAAAGTTCTCGGCCCCAGCATTTT. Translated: CASSSESSRPQHF. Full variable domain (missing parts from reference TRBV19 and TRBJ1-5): DGGITQSPKYLFRKEGQNVTLSCEQNLNHDAMYWYRQDPGQGLRLIYYSQIVNDFQKGDIAEGYSVSREKKESFPLTVTSAQKNPTAFYLCASSSESSRPQHFGDGTRLSIL.

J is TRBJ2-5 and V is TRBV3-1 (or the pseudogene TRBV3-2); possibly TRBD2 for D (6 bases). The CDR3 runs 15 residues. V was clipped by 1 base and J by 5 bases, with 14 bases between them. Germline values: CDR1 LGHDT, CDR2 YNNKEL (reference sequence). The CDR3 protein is CASSQVGGWRETQYF. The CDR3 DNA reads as TGTGCCAGCAGCCAAGTGGGGGGATGGCGGGAGACCCAGTACTTC.

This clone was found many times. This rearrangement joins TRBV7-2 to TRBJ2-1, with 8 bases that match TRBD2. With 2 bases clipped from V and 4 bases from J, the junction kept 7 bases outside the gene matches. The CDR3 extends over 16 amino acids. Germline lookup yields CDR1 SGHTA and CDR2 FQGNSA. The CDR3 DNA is TGTGCCAGCAGCTTAATCGGTAGCGGGATATACAATGAGCAGTTCTTC. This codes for CASSLIGSGIYNEQFF.

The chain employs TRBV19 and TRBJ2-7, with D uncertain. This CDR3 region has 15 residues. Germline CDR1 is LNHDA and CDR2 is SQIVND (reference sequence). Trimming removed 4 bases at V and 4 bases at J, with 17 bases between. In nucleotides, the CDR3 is TGTGCCAGTAGTACCGACGGTAGTCGGGTTTACGAGCAGTACTTC. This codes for CASSTDGSRVYEQYF.

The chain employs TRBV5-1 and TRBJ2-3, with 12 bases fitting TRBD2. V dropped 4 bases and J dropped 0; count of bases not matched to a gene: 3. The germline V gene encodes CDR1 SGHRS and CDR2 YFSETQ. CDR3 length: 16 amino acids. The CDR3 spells CASSPGTSGSTDTQYF. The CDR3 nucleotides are TGCGCCAGCAGCCCCGGGACTAGCGGGAGCACAGATACGCAGTATTTT. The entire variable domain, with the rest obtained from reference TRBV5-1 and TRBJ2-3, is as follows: KAGVTQTPRYLIKTRGQQVTLSCSPISGHRSVSWYQQTPGQGLQFLFEYFSETQRNKGNFPGRFSGRQFSNSRSEMNVSTLELGDSALYLCASSPGTSGSTDTQYFGPGTRLTVL.

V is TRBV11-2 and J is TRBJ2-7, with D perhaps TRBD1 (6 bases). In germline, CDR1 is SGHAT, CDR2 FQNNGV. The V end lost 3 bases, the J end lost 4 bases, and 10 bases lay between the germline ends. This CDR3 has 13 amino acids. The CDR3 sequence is CASSFTGIYEQYF. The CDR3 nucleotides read TGTGCCAGCAGCTTCACAGGGATTTACGAGCAGTACTTC.

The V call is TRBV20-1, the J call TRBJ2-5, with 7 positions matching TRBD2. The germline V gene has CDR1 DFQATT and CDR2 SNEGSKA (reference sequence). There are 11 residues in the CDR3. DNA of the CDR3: TGCAGGGCGGGGGACCAAGAGACCCAGTACTTC. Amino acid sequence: CRAGDQETQYF.

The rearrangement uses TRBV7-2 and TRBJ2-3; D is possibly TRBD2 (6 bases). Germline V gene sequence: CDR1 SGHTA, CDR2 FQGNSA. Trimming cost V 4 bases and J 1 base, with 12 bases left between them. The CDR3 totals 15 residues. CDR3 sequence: CASSYRGTRTDTQYF. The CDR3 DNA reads TGTGCCAGCAGCTATCGCGGGACCCGCACAGATACGCAGTATTTT.

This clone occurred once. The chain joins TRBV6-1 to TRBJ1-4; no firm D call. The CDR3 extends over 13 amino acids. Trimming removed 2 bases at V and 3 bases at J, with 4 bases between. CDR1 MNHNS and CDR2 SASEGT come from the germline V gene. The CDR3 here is CASSELANEKLFF. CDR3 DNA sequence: TGTGCCAGCAGTGAACTAGCTAATGAAAAACTGTTTTTT.

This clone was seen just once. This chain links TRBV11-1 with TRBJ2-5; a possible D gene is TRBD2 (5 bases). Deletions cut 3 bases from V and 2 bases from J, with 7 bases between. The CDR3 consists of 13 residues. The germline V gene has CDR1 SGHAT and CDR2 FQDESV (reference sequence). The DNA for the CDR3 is TGTGCCAGCAGCTTTGGACTTCAAGAGACCCAGTACTTC. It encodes CASSFGLQETQYF.

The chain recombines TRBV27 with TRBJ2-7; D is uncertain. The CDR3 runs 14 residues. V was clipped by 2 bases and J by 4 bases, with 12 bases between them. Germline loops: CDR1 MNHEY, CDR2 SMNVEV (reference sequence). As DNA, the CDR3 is TGTGCCAGCAGTTTAATGAGTGGAGCTTACGAGCAGTACTTC. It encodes CASSLMSGAYEQYF.

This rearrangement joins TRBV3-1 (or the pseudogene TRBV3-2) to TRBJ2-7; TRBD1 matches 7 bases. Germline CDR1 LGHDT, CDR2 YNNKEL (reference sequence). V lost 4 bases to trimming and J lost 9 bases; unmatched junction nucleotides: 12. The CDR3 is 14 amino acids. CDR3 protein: CASSPTEQGLAQYF. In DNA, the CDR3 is TGTGCCAGCAGCCCAACCGAACAGGGGTTAGCGCAGTACTTC.

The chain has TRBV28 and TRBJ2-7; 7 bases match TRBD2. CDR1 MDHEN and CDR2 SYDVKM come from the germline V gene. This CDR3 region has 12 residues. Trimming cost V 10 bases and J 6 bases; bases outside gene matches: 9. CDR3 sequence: CATSAGRTEQYF. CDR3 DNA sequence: TGTGCCACCTCAGCGGGGAGGACCGAGCAGTACTTC.

The CDR3: CASSLDRGGPQHF. For the CDR3, the DNA is TGTGCCAGCAGTCTCGACAGGGGCGGACCCCAGCATTTT. V and J are TRBV6-5 and TRBJ1-5; 8 nucleotides agree with TRBD1. From germline, CDR1 is MNHEY and CDR2 SVGAGI. CDR3 length equals 13 residues. After removal of 5 bases from V and 10 bases from J, the junction contained 7 bases not matched to a gene.

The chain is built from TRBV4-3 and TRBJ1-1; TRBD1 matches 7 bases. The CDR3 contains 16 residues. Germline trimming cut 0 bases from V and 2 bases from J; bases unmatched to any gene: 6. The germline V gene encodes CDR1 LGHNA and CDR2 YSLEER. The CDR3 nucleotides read TGCGCCAGCAGCCAAGATGGGGGGACAGCCAACACTGAAGCTTTCTTT. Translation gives CASSQDGGTANTEAFF.

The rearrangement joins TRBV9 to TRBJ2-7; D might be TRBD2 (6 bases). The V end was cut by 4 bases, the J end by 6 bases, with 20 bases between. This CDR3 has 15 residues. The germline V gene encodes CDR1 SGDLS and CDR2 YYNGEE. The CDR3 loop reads CASSSQWGVAGEQYF. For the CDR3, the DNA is TGTGCCAGCAGCTCTCAGTGGGGGGTGGCCGGCGAGCAGTACTTC.

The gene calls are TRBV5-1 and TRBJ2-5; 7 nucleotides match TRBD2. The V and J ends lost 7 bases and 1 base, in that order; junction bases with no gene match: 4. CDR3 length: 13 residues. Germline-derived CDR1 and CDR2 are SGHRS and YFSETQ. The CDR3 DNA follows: TGCGCCAGCTCGGGGGGTGGCCAAGAGACCCAGTACTTC. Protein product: CASSGGGQETQYF.

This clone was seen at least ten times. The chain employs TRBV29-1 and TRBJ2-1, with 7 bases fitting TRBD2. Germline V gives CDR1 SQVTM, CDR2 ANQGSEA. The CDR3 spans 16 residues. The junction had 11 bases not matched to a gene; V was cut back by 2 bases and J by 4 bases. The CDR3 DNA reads TGCAGCGTTGAAATTGGGGGGGAGGCCCTATACAATGAGCAGTTCTTC. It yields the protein CSVEIGGEALYNEQFF.

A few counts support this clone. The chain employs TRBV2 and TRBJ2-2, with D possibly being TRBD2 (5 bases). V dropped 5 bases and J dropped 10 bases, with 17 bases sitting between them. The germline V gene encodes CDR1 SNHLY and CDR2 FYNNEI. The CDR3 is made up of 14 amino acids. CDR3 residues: CASSLRTAQMELFF. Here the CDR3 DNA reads TGTGCCAGCAGTCTGAGGACTGCTCAGATGGAGCTGTTTTTT.

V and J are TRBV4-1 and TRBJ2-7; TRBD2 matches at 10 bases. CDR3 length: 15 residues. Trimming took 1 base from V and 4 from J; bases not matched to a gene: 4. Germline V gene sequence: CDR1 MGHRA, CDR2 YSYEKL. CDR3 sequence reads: CASSQAGLAAYEQYF. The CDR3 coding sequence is TGCGCCAGCAGCCAAGCCGGACTAGCGGCGTACGAGCAGTACTTC.

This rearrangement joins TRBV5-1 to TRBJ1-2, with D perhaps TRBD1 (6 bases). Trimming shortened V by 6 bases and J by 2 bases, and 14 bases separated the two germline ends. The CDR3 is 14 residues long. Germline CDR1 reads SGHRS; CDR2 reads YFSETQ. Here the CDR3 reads CASKQQGSNYGYTF. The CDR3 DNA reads TGCGCCAGCAAACAACAGGGATCAAACTATGGCTACACCTTC.

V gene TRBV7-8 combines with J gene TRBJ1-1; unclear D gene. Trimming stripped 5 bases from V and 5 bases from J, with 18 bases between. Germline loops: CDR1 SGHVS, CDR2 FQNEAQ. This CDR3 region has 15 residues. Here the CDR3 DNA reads TGTGCCAGCAGCCCCGGGGAGGTTTTATTTACTGAAGCTTTCTTT. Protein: CASSPGEVLFTEAFF.

DNA of the CDR3: TGTGCCAGCAGCCAAGAATATGAGGGATCTGGGGCCAACGTCCTGACTTTC. This codes for CASSQEYEGSGANVLTF. The chain combines TRBV14 with TRBJ2-6; D possibly corresponds to TRBD2 (5 bases). The CDR3 extends over 17 amino acids. Germline CDR1 reads SGHDN; CDR2 reads FVKESK. Trimming shortened V by 0 bases and J by 1 base, and 10 bases separated the two germline ends.